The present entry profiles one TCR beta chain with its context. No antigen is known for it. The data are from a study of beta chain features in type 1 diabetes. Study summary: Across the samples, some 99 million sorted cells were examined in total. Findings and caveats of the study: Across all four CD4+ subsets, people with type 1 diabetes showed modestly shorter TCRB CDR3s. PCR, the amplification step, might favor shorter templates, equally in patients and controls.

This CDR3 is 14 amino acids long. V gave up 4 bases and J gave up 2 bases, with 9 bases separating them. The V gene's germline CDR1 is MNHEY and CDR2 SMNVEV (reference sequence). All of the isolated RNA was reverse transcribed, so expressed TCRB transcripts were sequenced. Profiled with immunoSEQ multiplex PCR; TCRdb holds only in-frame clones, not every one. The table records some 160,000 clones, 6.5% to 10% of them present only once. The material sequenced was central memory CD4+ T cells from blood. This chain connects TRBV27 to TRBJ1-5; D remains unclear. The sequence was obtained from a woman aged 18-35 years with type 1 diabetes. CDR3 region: CASSSWQGNQPQHF. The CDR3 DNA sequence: TGTGCCAGCAGTTCGTGGCAGGGCAATCAGCCCCAGCATTTT.